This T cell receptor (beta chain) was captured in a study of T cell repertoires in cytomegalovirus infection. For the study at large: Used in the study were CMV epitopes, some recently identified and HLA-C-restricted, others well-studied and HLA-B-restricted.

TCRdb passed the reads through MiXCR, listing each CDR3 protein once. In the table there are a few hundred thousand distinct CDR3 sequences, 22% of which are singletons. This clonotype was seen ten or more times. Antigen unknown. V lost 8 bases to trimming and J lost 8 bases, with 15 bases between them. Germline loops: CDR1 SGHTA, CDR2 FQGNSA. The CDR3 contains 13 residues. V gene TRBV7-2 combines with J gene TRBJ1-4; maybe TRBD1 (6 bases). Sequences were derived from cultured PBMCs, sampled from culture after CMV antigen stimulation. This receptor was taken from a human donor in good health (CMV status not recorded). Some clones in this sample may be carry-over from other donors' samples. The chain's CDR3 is CASGGGQGEKLFF. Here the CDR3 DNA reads TGTGCCAGCGGGGGGGGGCAAGGAGAAAAACTGTTTTTT.